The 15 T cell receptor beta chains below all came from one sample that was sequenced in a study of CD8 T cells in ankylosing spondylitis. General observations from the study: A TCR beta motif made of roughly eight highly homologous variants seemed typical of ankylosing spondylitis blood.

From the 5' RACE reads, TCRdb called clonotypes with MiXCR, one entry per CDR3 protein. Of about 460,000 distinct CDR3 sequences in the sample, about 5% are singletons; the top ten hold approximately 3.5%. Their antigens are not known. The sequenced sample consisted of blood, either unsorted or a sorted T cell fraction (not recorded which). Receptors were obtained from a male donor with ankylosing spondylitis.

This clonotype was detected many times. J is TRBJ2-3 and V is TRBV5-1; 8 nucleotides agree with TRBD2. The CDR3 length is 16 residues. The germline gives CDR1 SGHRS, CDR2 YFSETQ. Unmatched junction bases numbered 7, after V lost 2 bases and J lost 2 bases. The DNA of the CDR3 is TGCGCCAGCAGCTTCCAGCGGGAGAGGTTCACAGATACGCAGTATTTT. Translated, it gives CASSFQRERFTDTQYF.

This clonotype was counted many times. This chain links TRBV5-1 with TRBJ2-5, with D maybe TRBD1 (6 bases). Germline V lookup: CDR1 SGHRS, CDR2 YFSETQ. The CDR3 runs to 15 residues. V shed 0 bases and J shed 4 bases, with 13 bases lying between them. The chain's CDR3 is CASSLGGTTGETQYF. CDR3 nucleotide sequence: TGCGCCAGCAGCTTGGGGGGGACAACTGGAGAGACCCAGTACTTC.

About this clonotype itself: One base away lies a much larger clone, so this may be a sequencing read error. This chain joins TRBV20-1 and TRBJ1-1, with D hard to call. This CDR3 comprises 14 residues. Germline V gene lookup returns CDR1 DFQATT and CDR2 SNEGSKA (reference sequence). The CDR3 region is CNARVVVMNTEAFF. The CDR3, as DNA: TGCAATGCTAGAGTTGTCGTGATGAACACTGAAGCTTTCTTT.

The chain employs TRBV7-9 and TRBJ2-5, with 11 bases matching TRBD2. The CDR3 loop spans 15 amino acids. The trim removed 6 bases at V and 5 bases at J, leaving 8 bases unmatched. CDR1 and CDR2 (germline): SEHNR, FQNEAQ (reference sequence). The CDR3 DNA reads TGTGCCAGCAGTTTTGTAGCGGGAGGGTCGGAGACCCAGTACTTC. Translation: CASSFVAGGSETQYF.

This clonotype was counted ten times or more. The CDR3 spells CASSTNRGRGANVLTF. The CDR3 nucleotides are TGTGCCAGCAGTACCAACAGGGGGCGAGGGGCCAACGTCCTGACTTTC. The V call is TRBV6-2 or TRBV6-3, the J call TRBJ2-6; 9 bases agree with TRBD1. Unmatched junction bases numbered 6, after V lost 5 bases and J lost 4 bases. Germline assignment: CDR1 MNHEY and CDR2 SVGEGT. This CDR3 spans 16 amino acids.

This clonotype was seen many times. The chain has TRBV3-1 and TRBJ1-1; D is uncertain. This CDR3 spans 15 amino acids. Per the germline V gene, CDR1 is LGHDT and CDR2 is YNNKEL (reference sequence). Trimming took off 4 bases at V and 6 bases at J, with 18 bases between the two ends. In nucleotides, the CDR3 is TGTGCCAGCAGCCTCGGAAGGACCGTCTGGTCTGAAGCTTTCTTT. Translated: CASSLGRTVWSEAFF.

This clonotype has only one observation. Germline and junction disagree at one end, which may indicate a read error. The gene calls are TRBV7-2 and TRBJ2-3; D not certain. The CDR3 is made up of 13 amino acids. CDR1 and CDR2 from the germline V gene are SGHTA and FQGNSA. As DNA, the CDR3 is TGTGCCAGCAGCTTATTGGCCACAGTTACGCAGTATTTT. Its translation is CASSLLATVTQYF.

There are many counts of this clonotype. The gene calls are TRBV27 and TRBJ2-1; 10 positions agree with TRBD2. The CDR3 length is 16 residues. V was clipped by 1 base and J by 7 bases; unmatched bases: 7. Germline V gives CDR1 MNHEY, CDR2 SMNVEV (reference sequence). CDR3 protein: CASSLYDLAGDNEQFF. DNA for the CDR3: TGTGCCAGCAGTTTATACGATCTAGCGGGAGATAATGAGCAGTTCTTC.

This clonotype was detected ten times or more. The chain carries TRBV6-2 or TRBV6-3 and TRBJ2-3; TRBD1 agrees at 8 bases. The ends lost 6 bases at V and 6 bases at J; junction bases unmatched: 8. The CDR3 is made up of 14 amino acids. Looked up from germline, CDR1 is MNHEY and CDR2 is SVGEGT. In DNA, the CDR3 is TGTGCCAGCAGGCAACAGGGGGAAGTGGATACGCAGTATTTT. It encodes CASRQQGEVDTQYF.

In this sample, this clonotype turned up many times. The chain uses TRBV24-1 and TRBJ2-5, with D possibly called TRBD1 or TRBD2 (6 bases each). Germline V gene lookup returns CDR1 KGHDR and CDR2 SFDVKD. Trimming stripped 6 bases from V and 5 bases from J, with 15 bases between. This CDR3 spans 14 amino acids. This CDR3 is CATSTPRGRETQYF. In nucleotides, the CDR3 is TGTGCCACCAGTACTCCGAGGGGGAGGGAGACCCAGTACTTC.

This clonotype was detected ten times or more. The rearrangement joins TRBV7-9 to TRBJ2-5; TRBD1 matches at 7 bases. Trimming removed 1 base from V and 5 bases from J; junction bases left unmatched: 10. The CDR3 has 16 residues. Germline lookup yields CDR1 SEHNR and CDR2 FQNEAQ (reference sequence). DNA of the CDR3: TGTGCCAGCAGCTTAGGTGGGACAGCGTCTGGGGAGACCCAGTACTTC. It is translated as CASSLGGTASGETQYF.

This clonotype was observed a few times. CDR3 bases: TGTGCCAGCTCACCAGAAAAAGGGGGTTACAATCAGCCCCAGCATTTT. Amino acids: CASSPEKGGYNQPQHF. The chain couples TRBV18 to TRBJ1-5, with D possibly TRBD1 on 6 matching bases. CDR1 is KGHSH, CDR2 LQKENI, per germline. The CDR3 contains 16 residues. Deletions cut 2 bases from V and 3 bases from J, with 14 bases between.

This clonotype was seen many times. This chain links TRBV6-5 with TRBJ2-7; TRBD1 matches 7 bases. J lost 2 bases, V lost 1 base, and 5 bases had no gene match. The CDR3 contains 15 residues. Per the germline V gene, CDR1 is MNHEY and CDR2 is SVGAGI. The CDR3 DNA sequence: TGTGCCAGCAGTTACTTTCGGGGACAGCCCTACGAGCAGTACTTC. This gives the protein CASSYFRGQPYEQYF.

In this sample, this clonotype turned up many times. The CDR3 spells CSALGDSGNTIYF. The DNA for the CDR3 is TGCAGTGCGTTGGGGGACTCTGGAAACACCATATATTTT. The V gene is TRBV20-1, the J gene TRBJ1-3; possibly TRBD1 for D (5 bases). V was clipped by 6 bases and J by 0 bases, with 9 bases between them. The length of the CDR3 is 13 residues. Germline assignment: CDR1 DFQATT and CDR2 SNEGSKA (reference sequence).

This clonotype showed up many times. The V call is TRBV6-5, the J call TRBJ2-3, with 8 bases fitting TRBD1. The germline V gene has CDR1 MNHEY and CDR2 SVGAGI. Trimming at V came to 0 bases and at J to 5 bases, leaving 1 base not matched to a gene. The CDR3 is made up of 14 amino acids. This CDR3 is CASSYSDREDTQYF. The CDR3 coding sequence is TGTGCCAGCAGTTACTCGGACAGGGAAGATACGCAGTATTTT.